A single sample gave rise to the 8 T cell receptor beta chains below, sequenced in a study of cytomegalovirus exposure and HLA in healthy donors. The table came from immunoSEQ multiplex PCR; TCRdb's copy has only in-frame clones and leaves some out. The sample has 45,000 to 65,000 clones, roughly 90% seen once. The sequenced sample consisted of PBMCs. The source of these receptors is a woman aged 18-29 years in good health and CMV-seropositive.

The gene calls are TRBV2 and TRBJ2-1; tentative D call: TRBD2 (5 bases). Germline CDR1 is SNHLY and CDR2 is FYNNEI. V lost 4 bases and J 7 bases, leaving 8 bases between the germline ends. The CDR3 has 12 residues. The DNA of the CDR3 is TGTGCCAGCAGTGGTCTAGCTAATGAGCAGTTCTTC. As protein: CASSGLANEQFF.

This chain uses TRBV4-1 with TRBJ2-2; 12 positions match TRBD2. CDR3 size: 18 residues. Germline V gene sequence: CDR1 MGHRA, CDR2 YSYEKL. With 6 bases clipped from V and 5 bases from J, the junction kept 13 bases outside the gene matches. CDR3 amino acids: CASRDTSGGTYGTGELFF. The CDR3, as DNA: TGCGCCAGCAGGGACACTAGCGGGGGGACCTACGGGACCGGGGAGCTGTTTTTT.

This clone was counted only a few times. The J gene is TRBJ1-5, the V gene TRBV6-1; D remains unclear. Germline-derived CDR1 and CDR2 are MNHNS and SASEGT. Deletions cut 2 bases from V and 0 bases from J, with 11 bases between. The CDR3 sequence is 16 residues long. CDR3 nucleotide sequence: TGTGCCAGCAGTGAATCTTACATTTATAGCAATCAGCCCCAGCATTTT. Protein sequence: CASSESYIYSNQPQHF.

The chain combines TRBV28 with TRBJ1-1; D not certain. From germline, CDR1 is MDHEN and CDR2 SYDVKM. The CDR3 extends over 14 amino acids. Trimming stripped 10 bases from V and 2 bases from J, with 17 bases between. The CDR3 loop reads CATLNTGRNTEAFF. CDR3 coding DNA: TGTGCCACCCTTAACACCGGGAGAAACACTGAAGCTTTCTTT.

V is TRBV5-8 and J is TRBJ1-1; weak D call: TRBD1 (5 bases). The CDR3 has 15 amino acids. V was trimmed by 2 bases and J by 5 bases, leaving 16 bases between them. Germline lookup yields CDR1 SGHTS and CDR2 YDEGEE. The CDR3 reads CASSLNVRVWTEAFF. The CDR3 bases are TGTGCCAGCAGCTTAAACGTCAGGGTTTGGACTGAAGCTTTCTTT.

CDR3 in DNA: TGTGCCAGCAGCCCCCTCGGACTTCCCCAGCATTTT. Translation: CASSPLGLPQHF. V and J are TRBV27 and TRBJ1-5; no clear D gene. Trimming stripped 6 bases from V and 10 bases from J, with 13 bases between. Germline V gene sequence: CDR1 MNHEY, CDR2 SMNVEV (reference sequence). The CDR3 extends over 12 amino acids.

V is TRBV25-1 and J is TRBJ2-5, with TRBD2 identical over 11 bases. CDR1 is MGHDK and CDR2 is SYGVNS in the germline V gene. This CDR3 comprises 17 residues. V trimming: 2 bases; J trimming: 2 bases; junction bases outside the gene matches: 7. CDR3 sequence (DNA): TGTGCCAGCAGTGAAAGGAAGGTAGCGGGGGGGCAAGAGACCCAGTACTTC. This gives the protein CASSERKVAGGQETQYF. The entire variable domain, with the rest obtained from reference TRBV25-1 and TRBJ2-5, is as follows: EADIYQTPRYLVIGTGKKITLECSQTMGHDKMYWYQQDPGMELHLIHYSYGVNSTEKGDLSSESTVSRIRTEHFPLTLESARPSHTSQYLCASSERKVAGGQETQYFGPGTRLLVL.

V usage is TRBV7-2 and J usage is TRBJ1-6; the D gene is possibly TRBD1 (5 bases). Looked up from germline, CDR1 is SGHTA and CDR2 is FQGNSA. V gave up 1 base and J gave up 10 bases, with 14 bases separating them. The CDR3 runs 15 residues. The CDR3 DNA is TGTGCCAGCAGCTTAGAAGACCGTAGACAGTCACCCCTCCACTTT. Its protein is CASSLEDRRQSPLHF.